This TCR beta chain was sequenced for a study of neoadjuvant anti-PD-1 for oral cavity cancer. Study overall: Patients without progression got a fourth dose around day 43. Findings and caveats of the study: Pretreatment Treg/Th17 ratio correlated inversely with post-treatment tumor clonality.

This CDR3 has 12 amino acids. Between the trimmed V and J ends, which lost 1 base and 7 bases, there was a span of 7 bases. CDR1 is SEHNR, CDR2 FQNEAQ, per germline (reference sequence). Indicated time point: after neoadjuvant nivolumab, at surgical resection. Analysis of PBMCs was direct, with no culture step. Sequencing used immunoSEQ multiplex PCR; TCRdb keeps in-frame clones, though not all of them. Here the sample spans 73,000 or so clones, 85% being singletons. Notes on this clone: Its specificity is unknown.

V and J are TRBV7-9 and TRBJ2-5; no clear D. Sequenced material: PBMCs, taken after nivolumab (anti-PD-1) treatment. The sequence was collected from a person aged 35 to 85 with oral cavity squamous cell carcinoma. CDR3 amino acids: CASSLDLWTQYF. CDR3 sequence (DNA): TGTGCCAGCAGCTTAGATCTATGGACCCAGTACTTC.